This T cell receptor (beta chain) was observed in a study of shared clonotypes between healthy human individuals. Study observations and caveats: Sequencing depth was expected to affect clonotype sharing among donors.

Loaded into unsorted PBMC replicate PCRs was about 0.3 ug DNA, 25,000 to 35,000 T cell genomes. The repertoire was sequenced with immunoSEQ multiplex PCR; TCRdb's copy has only in-frame clones and lacks some. The sample lists approximately 500,000 clones, less than 85% occurring once. About this clone itself: Its antigen is as yet unknown.

What was sequenced was PBMCs. The clonotype was recovered from a woman aged 40 to 50 in good health. Some clones in this sample may be carry-over from other donors' samples.

DNA of the CDR3: TGTGCCAGCAGTTTCCGGGACAGATATACGCAGTATTTT. This gives the protein CASSFRDRYTQYF. This chain connects TRBV27 to TRBJ2-3; 7 bases map to TRBD1. The CDR3 covers 13 residues. Germline loops: CDR1 MNHEY, CDR2 SMNVEV (reference sequence). The junction had 4 bases not matched to a gene; V was cut back by 3 bases and J by 7 bases.